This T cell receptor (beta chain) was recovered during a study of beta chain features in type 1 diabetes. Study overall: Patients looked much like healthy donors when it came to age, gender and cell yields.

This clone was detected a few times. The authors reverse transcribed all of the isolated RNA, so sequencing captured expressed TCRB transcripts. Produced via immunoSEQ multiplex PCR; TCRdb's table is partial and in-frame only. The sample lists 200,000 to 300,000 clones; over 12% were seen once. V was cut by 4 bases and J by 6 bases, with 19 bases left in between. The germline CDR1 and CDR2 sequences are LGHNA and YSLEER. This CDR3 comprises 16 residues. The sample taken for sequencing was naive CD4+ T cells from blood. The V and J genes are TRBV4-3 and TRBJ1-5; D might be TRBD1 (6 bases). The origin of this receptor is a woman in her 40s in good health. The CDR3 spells CASSPLGAGDRQPQHF. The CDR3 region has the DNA TGCGCCAGCAGCCCTCTAGGGGCAGGGGATCGTCAGCCCCAGCATTTT.